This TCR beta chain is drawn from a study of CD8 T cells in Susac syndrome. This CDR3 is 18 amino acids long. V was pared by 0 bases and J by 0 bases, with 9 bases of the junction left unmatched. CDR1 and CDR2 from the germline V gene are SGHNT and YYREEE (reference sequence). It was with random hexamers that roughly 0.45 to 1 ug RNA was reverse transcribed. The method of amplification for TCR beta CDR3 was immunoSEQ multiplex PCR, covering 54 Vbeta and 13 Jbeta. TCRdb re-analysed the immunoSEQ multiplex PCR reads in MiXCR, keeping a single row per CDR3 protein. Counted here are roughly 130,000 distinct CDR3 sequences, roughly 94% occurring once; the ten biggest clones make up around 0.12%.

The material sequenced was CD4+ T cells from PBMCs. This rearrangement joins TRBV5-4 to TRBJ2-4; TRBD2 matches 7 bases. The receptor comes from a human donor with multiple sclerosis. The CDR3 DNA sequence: TGTGCCAGCAGCTTGGAGGCTAGCGGAATACTAGCCAAAAACATTCAGTACTTC. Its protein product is CASSLEASGILAKNIQYF. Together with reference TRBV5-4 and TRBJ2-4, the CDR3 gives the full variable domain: ETGVTQSPTHLIKTRGQQVTLRCSSQSGHNTVSWYQQALGQGPQFIFQYYREEENGRGNFPPRFSGLQFPNYSSELNVNALELDDSALYLCASSLEASGILAKNIQYFGAGTRLSVL.